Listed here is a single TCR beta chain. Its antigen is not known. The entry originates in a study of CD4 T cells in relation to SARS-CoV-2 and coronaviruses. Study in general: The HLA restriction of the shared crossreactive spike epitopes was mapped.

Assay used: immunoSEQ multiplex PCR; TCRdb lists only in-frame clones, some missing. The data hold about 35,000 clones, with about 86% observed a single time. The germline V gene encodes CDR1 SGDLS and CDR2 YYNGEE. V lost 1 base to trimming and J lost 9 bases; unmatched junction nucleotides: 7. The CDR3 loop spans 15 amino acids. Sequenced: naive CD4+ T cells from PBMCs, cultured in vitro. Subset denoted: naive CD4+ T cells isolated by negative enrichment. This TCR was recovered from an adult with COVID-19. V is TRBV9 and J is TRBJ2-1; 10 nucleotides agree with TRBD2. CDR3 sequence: CASSVFLAGVGEQFF. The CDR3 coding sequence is TGTGCCAGCAGCGTATTCCTAGCGGGAGTAGGTGAGCAGTTCTTC.